This is a list of T cell receptor beta chains from one sample in a study of cytomegalovirus exposure and HLA in healthy donors. The assay was immunoSEQ multiplex PCR, and TCRdb's table has in-frame clones only and misses some. The sample has fewer than 150,000 clones; just under 80% are singletons. Material: PBMCs. Receptor source: a man younger than 45 in good health and CMV-seronegative. Each CDR3 is given with its conserved first and last residue. A D gene is named only where the DNA matches it firmly. Clone size, where shown, is once, few, many, or a class for clones that have expanded.

CDR3: CAISESEGLDYGYTF; DNA: TGTGCCATCAGTGAGTCGGAGGGGCTCGACTATGGCTACACCTTC; V: TRBV10-3; size: -; J: TRBJ1-2; D: -
CDR3: CASSQHQQGFYEQYF; DNA: TGCGCCAGCAGCCAACACCAACAGGGTTTCTACGAGCAGTACTTC; V: TRBV4-1; size: few; J: TRBJ2-7; D: -
CDR3: CASRGTIHEQYF; DNA: TGTGCCAGCAGGGGGACAATCCACGAGCAGTACTTC; V: TRBV6-5; size: -; J: TRBJ2-7; D: -
CDR3: CASSLVESGGEAFF; DNA: TGTGCCAGCAGCTTAGTAGAGTCAGGGGGCGAAGCTTTCTTT; V: TRBV7-9; size: -; J: TRBJ1-1; D: TRBD1
CDR3: CASRVRIGAPGRNEQFF; DNA: TGTGCCAGCCGGGTTAGAATAGGGGCCCCGGGCCGCAATGAGCAGTTCTTC; V: TRBV28; size: -; J: TRBJ2-1; D: -
CDR3: CASSLGIPTSDQETQYF; DNA: TGTGCCAGCAGTTTAGGGATACCAACTAGCGACCAAGAGACCCAGTACTTC; V: TRBV28; size: -; J: TRBJ2-5; D: TRBD2
CDR3: CSAVSYNEQFF; DNA: TGCAGCGCCGTATCCTACAATGAGCAGTTCTTC; V: TRBV29-1; size: -; J: TRBJ2-1; D: -
CDR3: CAISEAQNYGYTF; DNA: TGTGCCATCAGTGAGGCACAAAACTATGGCTACACCTTC; V: TRBV10-3; size: few; J: TRBJ1-2; D: -
CDR3: CASSFFDESAEAFF; DNA: TGTGCCAGCAGCTTTTTTGACGAAAGCGCTGAAGCTTTCTTT; V: TRBV7-9; size: -; J: TRBJ1-1; D: -
CDR3: CASSLFRTGTRGGNTIYF; DNA: TGTGCCAGCAGCTTGTTTCGGACAGGGACCCGGGGTGGAAACACCATATATTTT; V: TRBV5-6; size: -; J: TRBJ1-3; D: TRBD1
CDR3: CASSPRLGAGLTDTQYF; DNA: TGTGCCAGCAGCCCGCGGTTAGGAGCGGGGCTCACAGATACGCAGTATTTT; V: TRBV5-4; size: once; J: TRBJ2-3; D: TRBD2
CDR3: CASSLARGRADTGELFF; DNA: TGTGCCAGCAGCTTAGCTCGCGGGAGGGCCGACACCGGGGAGCTGTTTTTT; V: TRBV7-2; size: -; J: TRBJ2-2; D: TRBD2
CDR3: CASSAQGLGTEAFF; DNA: TGTGCCAGTAGTGCACAGGGTTTGGGCACTGAAGCTTTCTTT; V: TRBV19; size: -; J: TRBJ1-1; D: -
CDR3: CASSDSGRTDTQYF; DNA: TGTGCCAGCAGCGATAGCGGGAGGACAGATACGCAGTATTTT; V: TRBV5-6; size: few; J: TRBJ2-3; D: TRBD2
CDR3: CASSAGTSAIMYQETQYF; DNA: TGTGCCAGCAGCGCCGGGACTAGCGCAATAATGTACCAAGAGACCCAGTACTTC; V: TRBV9; size: once; J: TRBJ2-5; D: TRBD2
CDR3: CASSLETGIYQPQHF; DNA: TGCGCCAGCAGCCTTGAGACAGGTATTTATCAGCCCCAGCATTTT; V: TRBV4-1; size: -; J: TRBJ1-5; D: -
CDR3: CASRYRGNQPQHF; DNA: TGTGCCAGCAGGTACAGGGGGAATCAGCCCCAGCATTTT; V: TRBV2; size: -; J: TRBJ1-5; D: TRBD1
CDR3: CASSLGFGRGTAYNEQFF; DNA: TGTGCCAGCAGCTTGGGGTTCGGGCGAGGGACTGCTTACAATGAGCAGTTCTTC; V: TRBV5-6; size: -; J: TRBJ2-1; D: -
CDR3: CAKRRTGYQETQYF; DNA: TGTGCCAAACGCCGAACAGGGTACCAAGAGACCCAGTACTTC; V: TRBV2; size: -; J: TRBJ2-5; D: -
CDR3: CASVRGGRTDTQYF; DNA: TGTGCCAGCGTTCGGGGGGGCCGCACAGATACGCAGTATTTT; V: TRBV6-5; size: few; J: TRBJ2-3; D: TRBD2
CDR3: CARGGTFDTIYF; DNA: TGCGCCAGGGGGGGGACTTTTGACACCATATATTTT; V: TRBV10-1; size: -; J: TRBJ1-3; D: -
CDR3: CASSEYAYDNSPLHF; DNA: TGTGCCAGCAGTGAATACGCCTATGATAATTCACCCCTCCACTTT; V: TRBV25-1; size: -; J: TRBJ1-6; D: -
CDR3: CASSLSGSYEQYF; DNA: TGTGCCAGCAGTTTATCAGGGAGCTACGAGCAGTACTTC; V: TRBV27; size: -; J: TRBJ2-7; D: -
CDR3: CASSLSGVMGEQYF; DNA: TGTGCCAGTAGTCTCTCGGGAGTGATGGGCGAGCAGTACTTC; V: TRBV19; size: few; J: TRBJ2-7; D: -
CDR3: CSVEFPGDSSYNEQFF; DNA: TGCAGCGTTGAGTTCCCAGGGGACAGCTCCTACAATGAGCAGTTCTTC; V: TRBV29-1; size: -; J: TRBJ2-1; D: TRBD1
CDR3: CASSLKGAIHGNTIYF; DNA: TGTGCCAGCAGTTTAAAGGGGGCGATACATGGAAACACCATATATTTT; V: TRBV27; size: -; J: TRBJ1-3; D: TRBD1
CDR3: CASGYRQGLYNEQFF; DNA: TGTGCTAGTGGTTACCGGCAGGGCCTCTACAATGAGCAGTTCTTC; V: TRBV12-5; size: -; J: TRBJ2-1; D: -
CDR3: CASCNVGLGEQFF; DNA: TGTGCCAGCTGTAACGTGGGGCTGGGTGAGCAGTTCTTC; V: TRBV6-1; size: -; J: TRBJ2-1; D: -
CDR3: CASSQPTSGGEDTQYF; DNA: TGTGCCAGCAGCCAACCGACTAGCGGGGGGGAGGATACGCAGTATTTT; V: TRBV4-2; size: -; J: TRBJ2-3; D: TRBD2
CDR3: CASSLAPGDTGELFF; DNA: TGTGCCAGCAGCTTAGCGCCGGGAGACACCGGGGAGCTGTTTTTT; V: TRBV7-8; size: -; J: TRBJ2-2; D: -
CDR3: CASKKLAGGRDEQFF; DNA: TGCGCCAGCAAGAAGCTAGCGGGTGGAAGGGATGAGCAGTTCTTC; V: TRBV4-1; size: many; J: TRBJ2-1; D: TRBD2
CDR3: CASSQLAGGLYEQYF; DNA: TGTGCCAGCAGCCAACTAGCGGGAGGCCTCTACGAGCAGTACTTC; V: TRBV7-3; size: -; J: TRBJ2-7; D: TRBD2
CDR3: CASSTLRANTEAFF; DNA: TGTGCCAGCAGCACCCTCAGGGCGAACACTGAAGCTTTCTTT; V: TRBV7-9; size: few; J: TRBJ1-1; D: -
CDR3: CASSYSPLSYEQYF; DNA: TGTGCCAGCAGTTACTCTCCCCTCTCCTACGAGCAGTACTTC; V: TRBV6-7; size: once; J: TRBJ2-7; D: -
CDR3: CASSQDFGRGRNEQFF; DNA: TGTGCCAGCAGCCAAGATTTCGGCAGGGGGCGAAATGAGCAGTTCTTC; V: TRBV4-2; size: -; J: TRBJ2-1; D: TRBD1
CDR3: CASSSSGRAPQYF; DNA: TGTGCCAGCAGTTCTAGCGGGAGGGCCCCGCAGTATTTT; V: TRBV6-1; size: -; J: TRBJ2-3; D: TRBD2
CDR3: CASSWGDRLFGGYTF; DNA: TGTGCCAGCAGCTGGGGGGACCGGCTTTTCGGCGGCTACACCTTC; V: TRBV5-8; size: -; J: TRBJ1-2; D: -
CDR3: CASSRTGGYYNEQFF; DNA: TGTGCCAGCAGCAGGACAGGGGGTTACTACAATGAGCAGTTCTTC; V: TRBV7-8; size: -; J: TRBJ2-1; D: TRBD1
CDR3: CASRFHREAEAFF; DNA: TGTGCCAGCAGGTTTCACAGGGAAGCTGAAGCTTTCTTT; V: TRBV7-3; size: -; J: TRBJ1-1; D: -
CDR3: CASSWGQTNQPQHF; DNA: TGTGCCAGCAGCTGGGGACAGACGAATCAGCCCCAGCATTTT; V: TRBV7-9; size: -; J: TRBJ1-5; D: TRBD1
CDR3: CASSLALDPNEQFF; DNA: TGTGCCAGCAGTCTAGCCCTGGATCCCAATGAGCAGTTCTTC; V: TRBV28; size: -; J: TRBJ2-1; D: -
CDR3: CASLEGAYGYTF; DNA: TGTGCCAGCCTGGAGGGGGCCTATGGCTACACCTTC; V: TRBV6-6; size: -; J: TRBJ1-2; D: TRBD1
CDR3: CASSSTGQDSYEQYF; DNA: TGTGCCAGCAGCTCGACGGGACAGGACTCCTACGAGCAGTACTTC; V: TRBV5-6; size: -; J: TRBJ2-7; D: TRBD1
CDR3: CAWRQQGFSYEQYF; DNA: TGTGCCTGGAGGCAACAGGGGTTCTCCTACGAGCAGTACTTC; V: TRBV30; size: -; J: TRBJ2-7; D: TRBD1
CDR3: CASGELYGYTF; DNA: TGTGCTAGTGGCGAACTGTATGGCTACACCTTC; V: TRBV12-5; size: -; J: TRBJ1-2; D: -
CDR3: CASSSLQGHNQPQHF; DNA: TGTGCCAGCAGTTCCTTACAGGGGCACAATCAGCCCCAGCATTTT; V: TRBV28; size: -; J: TRBJ1-5; D: TRBD1